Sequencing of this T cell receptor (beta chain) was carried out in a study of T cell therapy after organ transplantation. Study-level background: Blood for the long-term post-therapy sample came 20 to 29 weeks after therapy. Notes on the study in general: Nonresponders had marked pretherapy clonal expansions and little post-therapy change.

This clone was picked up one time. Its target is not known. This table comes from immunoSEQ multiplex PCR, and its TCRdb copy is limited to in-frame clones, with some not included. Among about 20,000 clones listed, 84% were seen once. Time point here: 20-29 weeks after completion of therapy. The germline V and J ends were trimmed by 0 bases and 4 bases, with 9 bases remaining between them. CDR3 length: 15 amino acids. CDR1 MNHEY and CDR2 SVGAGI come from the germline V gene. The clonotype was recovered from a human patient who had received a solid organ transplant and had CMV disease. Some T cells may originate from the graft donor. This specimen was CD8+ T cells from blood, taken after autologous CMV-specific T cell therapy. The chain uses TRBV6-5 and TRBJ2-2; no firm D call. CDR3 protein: CASSYSYSVTGELFF. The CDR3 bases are TGTGCCAGCAGTTACTCGTACTCCGTCACCGGGGAGCTGTTTTTT.